What follows are 32 T cell receptor beta chains derived from one specimen sequenced in a study of blood T cells in healthy people across ages. Alongside a J-beta primer mix, a sample-barcoded 5' primer served in a second PCR lasting about 7 to 12 cycles. TCRdb re-derived calls from the 5' RACE reads in MiXCR, one entry per CDR3 protein. The data contain more than 450,000 distinct CDR3 sequences, around 27% of them singletons. These same data were also listed under a study on T cells of mothers and their children.

The sequenced material came from blood. The receptors originated from a boy aged 2-15 years in good health.

The chain joins TRBV6-5 to TRBJ2-6, with 8 nucleotides matching TRBD1. V lost 4 bases and J lost 4; bases outside the gene matches: 9. The CDR3 runs to 17 residues. Per the germline V gene, CDR1 is MNHEY and CDR2 is SVGAGI. The CDR3: CASSSRTGRSGANVLTF. In DNA, the CDR3 is TGTGCCAGCAGTTCCAGGACAGGGCGTTCCGGGGCCAACGTCCTGACTTTC.

The rearrangement joins TRBV20-1 to TRBJ2-5; D gene uncertain. The CDR3 extends over 13 amino acids. Trimming shortened V by 2 bases and J by 0 bases, and 7 bases separated the two germline ends. Looked up from germline, CDR1 is DFQATT and CDR2 is SNEGSKA (reference sequence). The CDR3 loop is CSARYSNQETQYF. CDR3 coding DNA: TGCAGTGCTAGATATAGTAACCAAGAGACCCAGTACTTC.

Many counts were recorded for this clonotype. The rearrangement uses TRBV12-3 or TRBV12-4 and TRBJ2-5; D gene uncertain. The CDR3 loop spans 13 amino acids. Between the trimmed V and J ends, which lost 4 bases and 4 bases, there was a span of 10 bases. CDR3 sequence reads: CASSSNIGETQYF. The CDR3 DNA is TGTGCCAGCAGTTCTAACATTGGAGAGACCCAGTACTTC.

This clonotype has a handful of counts. The chain employs TRBV2 and TRBJ1-2; possible D gene TRBD1, 5 bases. This CDR3 has 14 residues. The germline V and J ends were trimmed by 7 bases and 8 bases, with 20 bases remaining between them. Per the germline V gene, CDR1 is SNHLY and CDR2 is FYNNEI. The CDR3 DNA reads as TGTGCCAGCAAGCCGGGACGGCCCCCATGGGGCTACACCTTC. It encodes CASKPGRPPWGYTF.

This clonotype occurred a few times. The chain links TRBV20-1 to TRBJ2-1, with D possibly being TRBD2 (5 bases). Germline CDR1 is DFQATT and CDR2 is SNEGSKA (reference sequence). The CDR3 loop spans 14 amino acids. V lost 6 bases and J lost 3, with 15 bases in between. CDR3 region: CSAPRRAYYNEQFF. The CDR3 DNA sequence: TGCAGTGCCCCAAGGCGGGCCTACTACAATGAGCAGTTCTTC.

The J gene is TRBJ2-5, the V gene TRBV25-1; D is possibly TRBD2 (6 bases). CDR1 MGHDK and CDR2 SYGVNS come from the germline V gene. Deletions cut 4 bases from V and 2 bases from J, with 14 bases between. The CDR3 contains 15 residues. CDR3 nucleotides: TGTGCCAGCAGTGCCCTCGGGGGAGTGCAAGAGACCCAGTACTTC. It specifies CASSALGGVQETQYF.

Only a few counts were recorded for this clonotype. The chain is built from TRBV7-2 and TRBJ2-7; D perhaps matches TRBD1 (6 bases). This CDR3 spans 15 amino acids. The germline CDR1 and CDR2 sequences are SGHTA and FQGNSA. The V gene lost 4 bases and the J gene lost 1 base, with 14 bases spanning the gap. The CDR3 nucleotides read TGTGCCAGCAGCTCGACACCAGACAGGTCCTACGAGCAGTACTTC. Protein product: CASSSTPDRSYEQYF.

This sequence joins TRBV5-1 and TRBJ2-5; 15 bases are shared with TRBD2. J gave up 5 bases and V 3 bases, and 8 bases lay outside the gene matches. Germline V CDR1 and CDR2: SGHRS, YFSETQ. The CDR3 loop spans 17 amino acids. The CDR3 sequence is CASSWIGTSGGSETQYF. As DNA, the CDR3 is TGCGCCAGCAGCTGGATCGGGACTAGCGGGGGGAGCGAGACCCAGTACTTC.

V is TRBV18 and J is TRBJ1-2; D is perhaps TRBD1 (5 bases). V shed 1 base and J shed 5 bases, with 17 bases lying between them. The germline V gene has CDR1 KGHSH and CDR2 LQKENI. The CDR3 totals 16 residues. Here the CDR3 DNA reads TGTGCCAGCTCACCACTGGCAGGGTCGGTCGAGTATGGCTACACCTTC. Amino acids: CASSPLAGSVEYGYTF. The full variable domain, rest sourced from reference TRBV18 and TRBJ1-2, is NAGVMQNPRHLVRRRGQEARLRCSPMKGHSHVYWYRQLPEEGLKFMVYLQKENIIDESGMPKERFSAEFPKEGPSILRIQQVVRGDSAAYFCASSPLAGSVEYGYTFGSGTRLTVV.

This chain uses TRBV12-3 or TRBV12-4 with TRBJ2-5; 7 nucleotides line up with TRBD1. This CDR3 comprises 15 residues. J gave up 0 bases and V 3 bases, and 4 bases lay outside the gene matches. The CDR3 sequence is CASSFQGVNQETQYF. CDR3 DNA: TGTGCCAGCAGTTTCCAGGGGGTGAACCAAGAGACCCAGTACTTC.

The V call is TRBV5-4, the J call TRBJ2-1; TRBD2 matches 10 bases. The germline V gene has CDR1 SGHNT and CDR2 YYREEE (reference sequence). This CDR3 is built from 17 residues. V trimming: 0 bases; J trimming: 6 bases; junction bases outside the gene matches: 9. The CDR3 nucleotides read TGTGCCAGCAGCTTGGAGGGGTTTAGCGGGGGGAGCAATGAGCAGTTCTTC. Protein product: CASSLEGFSGGSNEQFF.

This clonotype appeared a few times. The chain has TRBV5-8 and TRBJ1-2; D gene unclear. Trimming stripped 5 bases from V and 0 bases from J, with 20 bases between. Germline CDR1 reads SGHTS; CDR2 reads YDEGEE. The CDR3 consists of 17 residues. The CDR3 DNA reads TGTGCCAGCAGACCCGTGGAGGGCCAGACTTCTAACTATGGCTACACCTTC. This translates into CASRPVEGQTSNYGYTF.

This clonotype occurred a few times. V is TRBV29-1 and J is TRBJ1-2, with D maybe TRBD1 (6 bases). The CDR3 length is 11 residues. V lost 7 bases and J 7 bases, leaving 13 bases between the germline ends. CDR1 is SQVTM and CDR2 is ANQGSEA in the germline V gene. CDR3 sequence: CSGDTGLGYTF. CDR3 coding DNA: TGCAGCGGCGATACAGGGCTTGGCTACACCTTC.

This clonotype was seen more than once but under ten times. J is TRBJ2-3 and V is TRBV9; no clear D. The length of the CDR3 is 13 residues. V was trimmed by 6 bases and J by 2 bases, leaving 10 bases between them. CDR1 SGDLS and CDR2 YYNGEE come from the germline V gene. CDR3 loop: CASNDGYTDTQYF. Written as DNA, the CDR3 is TGTGCCAGCAACGACGGGTACACAGATACGCAGTATTTT.

Comments on this clonotype: A much larger clone lies one base from this, so it may be a read error. The V call is TRBV7-3, the J call TRBJ2-1, with TRBD2 identical over 9 bases. Germline values: CDR1 SGHTA, CDR2 FQGTGA. The CDR3 runs to 15 residues. The V gene end was trimmed by 5 bases and the J gene end by 0 bases; junction bases not matched to a gene: 2. The CDR3 reads CASSPSGISYNEQFF. The CDR3 nucleotides are TGTGCCAGCAGCCCTAGCGGGATCTCCTACAATGAGCAGTTCTTC.

This clonotype has just a few counts. V usage is TRBV20-1 and J usage is TRBJ2-1; the match to TRBD1 covers 12 bases. The DNA end lines up better with TRBJ2-7; the J call may be wrong. There are 16 residues in the CDR3. The V gene's germline CDR1 is DFQATT and CDR2 SNEGSKA (reference sequence). CDR3 DNA sequence: TGCAGTGCTAGCCCCCTAGGGGGACAGGGGGCTTACGAGCAGTACTTC. Its protein is CSASPLGGQGAYEQYF.

This chain uses TRBV5-1 with TRBJ1-4; D unresolved. CDR3 size: 16 residues. CDR1 is SGHRS and CDR2 is YFSETQ in the germline V gene. Trimming removed 1 base from V and 14 bases from J, with 24 bases in between. The CDR3 protein is CASSLREREGWRNLFF. The CDR3 DNA is TGCGCCAGCAGCTTGAGAGAACGGGAAGGTTGGCGAAACCTGTTTTTT.

The V call is TRBV9, the J call TRBJ2-3; 13 positions match TRBD2. The V gene's germline CDR1 is SGDLS and CDR2 YYNGEE. Trimming took 5 bases from V and 0 from J; bases not matched to a gene: 9. The CDR3 covers 18 residues. The CDR3, as DNA: TGTGCCAGCAGTTCAAGGACTAGCGGGGGAGGTAGCACAGATACGCAGTATTTT. Translated, it gives CASSSRTSGGGSTDTQYF.

This clonotype was picked up a small number of times. This chain uses TRBV4-1 with TRBJ1-1, with D hard to call. V lost 1 base to trimming and J lost 10 bases, with 13 bases between them. Germline V gene data show CDR1 as MGHRA and CDR2 as YSYEKL. The CDR3 has 13 residues. CDR3 nucleotides: TGCGCCAGCAGCCAAGGTGGGGTTAGGGTAGCTTTCTTT. Protein: CASSQGGVRVAFF.

The rearrangement joins TRBV7-2 to TRBJ1-2; 7 positions agree with TRBD1. In germline, CDR1 is SGHTA, CDR2 FQGNSA. This CDR3 has 15 residues. V lost 5 bases and J lost 2; bases outside the gene matches: 8. Written as DNA, the CDR3 is TGTGCCAGCAGCGAGTCCGGGACAGTGAACTATGGCTACACCTTC. The encoded protein is CASSESGTVNYGYTF. Complete variable domain (other parts from reference TRBV7-2 and TRBJ1-2): GAGVSQSPSNKVTEKGKDVELRCDPISGHTALYWYRQSLGQGLEFLIYFQGNSAPDKSGLPSDRFSAERTGGSVSTLTIQRTQQEDSAVYLCASSESGTVNYGYTFGSGTRLTVV.

The chain has TRBV28 and TRBJ2-1, with D maybe TRBD2 (6 bases). The DNA matches TRBJ2-5 better at its end, which makes the J call doubtful. Germline CDR1 is MDHEN and CDR2 is SYDVKM. The CDR3 consists of 14 residues. For the CDR3, the DNA is TGTGCCAGCAGTTTATACGGGGGAAGAGAGACCCAGTACTTC. Its protein is CASSLYGGRETQYF.

The chain combines TRBV6-5 with TRBJ2-5, with TRBD2 matching over 13 bases. The DNA end is a closer match to TRBJ2-1, so the J assignment may be wrong. Germline V gene lookup returns CDR1 MNHEY and CDR2 SVGAGI. This CDR3 has 15 amino acids. CDR3 nucleotide sequence: TGTGCCAGCAGAAACGGACTAGCGGGAGTGGGTGAGCAGTTCTTC. It encodes CASRNGLAGVGEQFF.

Only a few counts were recorded for this clonotype. This chain connects TRBV5-1 to TRBJ2-7, with TRBD2 identical over 7 bases. CDR1 SGHRS and CDR2 YFSETQ come from the germline V gene. This CDR3 is 15 amino acids long. The V and J ends lost 0 bases and 5 bases, in that order; junction bases with no gene match: 8. CDR3 bases: TGCGCCAGCAGCTTGGGGGACTACCTCGGGGACGAGCAGTACTTC. Its protein product is CASSLGDYLGDEQYF.

The sample holds one count of this clonotype. The J gene is TRBJ1-4, the V gene TRBV5-6; 7 bases are a match to TRBD1. CDR1 and CDR2 from the germline V gene are SGHDT and YYEEEE. The junction had 11 bases not matched to a gene; V was cut back by 4 bases and J by 8 bases. This CDR3 spans 15 amino acids. The CDR3 loop reads CASSATGEGEEKLFF. The CDR3 region has the DNA TGTGCCAGCAGCGCTACAGGGGAGGGAGAAGAAAAACTGTTTTTT.

This clonotype occurred a few times. The DNA of the CDR3 is TGTGCCAGCAGTTTATCCGCGATCATAGCGGGAGCAGCCTACGAGCAGTACTTC. It encodes CASSLSAIIAGAAYEQYF. The chain is built from TRBV27 and TRBJ2-5; 9 bases match TRBD2. The J call may be mistaken, given a closer DNA end match to TRBJ2-7. Germline assignment: CDR1 MNHEY and CDR2 SMNVEV (reference sequence). CDR3 length: 18 amino acids.

This clonotype showed up just a few times. The chain carries TRBV15 and TRBJ2-5, with D perhaps TRBD1 (6 bases). The CDR3 consists of 15 residues. Trimming pared 5 bases from V and 5 bases from J, leaving 18 bases between. In germline, CDR1 is LNHNV, CDR2 YYDKDF (reference sequence). CDR3 in amino acids: CATSGHRAFGETQYF. DNA for the CDR3: TGTGCCACCAGCGGTCACAGGGCGTTTGGGGAGACCCAGTACTTC.

This chain links TRBV5-1 with TRBJ1-5; D ambiguous. This CDR3 comprises 12 residues. The V end lost 7 bases, the J end lost 11 bases, and 16 bases lay between the germline ends. Germline CDR1 reads SGHRS; CDR2 reads YFSETQ. The CDR3 DNA follows: TGCGCCAGCCGCCCCCCCCCGGGGTCCCAGCATTTT. It encodes CASRPPPGSQHF.

The J gene is TRBJ1-1, the V gene TRBV7-2; TRBD1 agrees at 9 bases. V was clipped by 3 bases and J by 0 bases; unmatched bases: 2. CDR1 is SGHTA and CDR2 is FQGNSA in the germline V gene. This CDR3 comprises 15 residues. The CDR3 sequence: CASSLDRGMNTEAFF. The CDR3 bases are TGTGCCAGCAGCTTGGACAGGGGAATGAACACTGAAGCTTTCTTT.

This clonotype was seen a handful of times. The chain combines TRBV11-3 with TRBJ2-5; TRBD2 aligns across 7 bases. Near its end, the DNA agrees better with TRBJ2-7, so the J call may be wrong. Germline V CDR1 and CDR2: SGHNT, YENEEA. The CDR3 sequence is 13 residues long. DNA for the CDR3: TGTGCCAGCAGCCCCCGGGGAGGGAACGAGCAGTACTTC. Amino acids: CASSPRGGNEQYF.

The table lists this clonotype with a few counts. The chain couples TRBV7-9 to TRBJ2-1, with 7 bases matching TRBD2. Germline CDR1 SEHNR, CDR2 FQNEAQ (reference sequence). The V gene end was trimmed by 4 bases and the J gene end by 10 bases; junction bases not matched to a gene: 13. The length of the CDR3 is 15 residues. The CDR3 protein is CASSSPARELGEQFF. The CDR3 region has the DNA TGTGCCAGCAGCTCTCCCGCGCGGGAGCTAGGGGAGCAGTTCTTC.

The rearrangement joins TRBV30 to TRBJ2-5; weak D call: TRBD2 (6 bases). This CDR3 contains 15 residues. V was cut by 0 bases and J by 5 bases, with 16 bases left in between. Germline V lookup: CDR1 GTSNPN, CDR2 SVGIG (reference sequence). In DNA form, the CDR3 reads TGTGCCTGGAGTGTACAGCTCAGTGGAGGGGAGACCCAGTACTTC. It encodes CAWSVQLSGGETQYF.

The V call is TRBV20-1, the J call TRBJ2-5; 13 positions match TRBD2. The CDR3 has 16 residues. With V trimmed by 5 bases and J by 2 bases, 8 bases remained unmatched. Germline CDR1 is DFQATT and CDR2 is SNEGSKA (reference sequence). The CDR3 protein is CSAVGPGLAGQETQYF. For the CDR3, the DNA is TGCAGTGCTGTGGGTCCGGGACTAGCGGGGCAAGAGACCCAGTACTTC.